These 9 T cell receptor beta chains were all obtained from the same sample, sequenced in a study of blood T cell repertoires in COVID-19. TCRdb's copy holds only in-frame clones and misses some; the assay was immunoSEQ multiplex PCR. Here the sample spans 310,000 or so clones, around 86% being singletons. The sample consisted of peripheral blood. The receptors originated from a woman aged 50 to 60 with acute or convalescent COVID-19.

The V and J genes are TRBV11-1 and TRBJ2-7; possibly TRBD1 for D (5 bases). V was trimmed by 1 base and J by 2 bases, leaving 12 bases between them. Germline V gives CDR1 SGHAT, CDR2 FQDESV (reference sequence). CDR3 length equals 15 residues. The CDR3, as DNA: TGTGCCAGCAGCTTAGTGTGGGCAGGGACCTACGAGCAGTACTTC. Translated: CASSLVWAGTYEQYF.

The CDR3 reads CASSLGTGFYEQYF. The CDR3 DNA sequence: TGCGCCAGCAGCTTGGGAACAGGATTCTACGAGCAGTACTTC. This chain connects TRBV5-1 to TRBJ2-7, with D tentatively TRBD1 (5 bases). V was shortened by 0 bases and J by 3 bases, with 10 bases between the two germline ends. Looked up from germline, CDR1 is SGHRS and CDR2 is YFSETQ. The CDR3 covers 14 residues.

This clone was found once. V usage is TRBV7-8 and J usage is TRBJ2-1; the match to TRBD2 covers 10 bases. Germline CDR1 SGHVS, CDR2 FQNEAQ. V lost 4 bases and J lost 14; bases outside the gene matches: 8. The CDR3 contains 13 residues. Written as DNA, the CDR3 is TGTGCCAGCAGCTCGGCGCCACTAGCGGGAAAGTTCTTC. The encoded protein is CASSSAPLAGKFF.

V and J are TRBV19 and TRBJ1-1; TRBD1 aligns across 7 bases. The germline V gene encodes CDR1 LNHDA and CDR2 SQIVND (reference sequence). The CDR3 has 15 amino acids. V lost 3 bases to trimming and J lost 0 bases; unmatched junction nucleotides: 4. CDR3 DNA: TGTGCCAGTAGTATCACAGGGGATCTGAACACTGAAGCTTTCTTT. Translation gives CASSITGDLNTEAFF.

The chain links TRBV27 to TRBJ1-2; D unresolved. The V gene lost 2 bases and the J gene lost 2 bases, with 6 bases spanning the gap. The CDR3 runs 13 residues. The germline CDR1 and CDR2 sequences are MNHEY and SMNVEV (reference sequence). The CDR3 nucleotides read TGTGCCAGCAGTTTAACGGAGAACTATGGCTACACCTTC. This codes for CASSLTENYGYTF.

The rearrangement links TRBV5-1 to TRBJ2-3, with 9 bases identical to TRBD2. The V gene's germline CDR1 is SGHRS and CDR2 YFSETQ. CDR3 length equals 15 residues. Trimming cost V 5 bases and J 3 bases; bases outside gene matches: 7. Here the CDR3 reads CASSDSGRSTDTQYF. As DNA, the CDR3 is TGCGCCAGCAGTGATAGCGGGAGATCAACAGATACGCAGTATTTT.

The gene calls are TRBV7-6 and TRBJ1-1; D may be TRBD1 (5 bases). Germline CDR1 reads SGHVS; CDR2 reads FNYEAQ. CDR3 size: 13 residues. The V and J ends lost 5 bases and 0 bases respectively, with 7 bases between them. The CDR3 DNA reads as TGTGCCAGCAGCCAGGGAATGAACACTGAAGCTTTCTTT. Translation gives CASSQGMNTEAFF.

The rearrangement joins TRBV20-1 to TRBJ1-2, with D perhaps matching TRBD1 (6 bases). Trimming pared 3 bases from V and 1 base from J, leaving 15 bases between. Germline CDR1 is DFQATT and CDR2 is SNEGSKA (reference sequence). The CDR3 consists of 15 residues. The DNA of the CDR3 is TGCAGTGCTAGTCGGGACAAGCCTCGTAACTATGGCTACACCTTC. It codes for CSASRDKPRNYGYTF.

This rearrangement joins TRBV28 to TRBJ2-7; 10 bases fit TRBD1. Trimming removed 6 bases from V and 5 bases from J; junction bases left unmatched: 7. Germline V gene sequence: CDR1 MDHEN, CDR2 SYDVKM. The CDR3 has 14 amino acids. The chain's CDR3 is CASSPRTGGDEQYF. The CDR3 DNA reads TGTGCCAGCAGCCCTCGGACAGGGGGTGACGAGCAGTACTTC.